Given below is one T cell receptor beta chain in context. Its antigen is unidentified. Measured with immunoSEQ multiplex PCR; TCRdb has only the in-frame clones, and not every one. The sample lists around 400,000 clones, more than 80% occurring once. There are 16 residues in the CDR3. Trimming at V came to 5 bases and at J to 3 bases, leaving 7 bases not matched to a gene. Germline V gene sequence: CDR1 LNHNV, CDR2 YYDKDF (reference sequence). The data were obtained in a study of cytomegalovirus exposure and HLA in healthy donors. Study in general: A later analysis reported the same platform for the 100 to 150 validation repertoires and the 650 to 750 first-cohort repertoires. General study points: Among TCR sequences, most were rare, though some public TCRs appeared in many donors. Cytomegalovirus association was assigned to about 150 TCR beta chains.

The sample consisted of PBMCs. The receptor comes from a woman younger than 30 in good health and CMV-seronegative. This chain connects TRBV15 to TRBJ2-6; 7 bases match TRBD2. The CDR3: CATSPPGLVGANVLTF. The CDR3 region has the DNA TGTGCCACCAGCCCACCTGGACTAGTTGGGGCCAACGTCCTGACTTTC.